A selection of T cell receptor beta chains follows, all from one sample in a study of CD8 T cells in Susac syndrome. TCRdb independently ran MiXCR on the immunoSEQ multiplex PCR reads; one entry per CDR3 protein. The sample has about 210,000 distinct CDR3 sequences; 85% to 95% are singletons. The material sequenced was CD4+ T cells from PBMCs. The receptors were gathered from a human donor in good health. CDR3s include the opening cysteine and the closing phenylalanine or tryptophan. D genes are given only for firm matches. Some rows mark clone size as missing; the rest say once, few, many or name a class of expanded clone.

TRBV27	-	-	TRBJ1-1	TGTGCCAGCAGCCCACTCGCCCGCCAGCGGAACACTGAAGCTTTCTTT	CASSPLARQRNTEAFF
TRBV30	-	-	TRBJ2-2	TGTGCCTGGAGTGTACTTCGGGAGGGGGAGCTGTTTTTT	CAWSVLREGELFF
TRBV3-1	TRBD2	-	TRBJ2-1	TGTGCCAGCAGCCCTAGGACTAGCGGGAAGGGTGAGCAGTTCTTC	CASSPRTSGKGEQFF
TRBV23-1	-	-	TRBJ1-2	TGCGCCAGCAGTCAATCGTTCCGGCTGGGCGCTAGCGATGGCTACACCTTC	CASSQSFRLGASDGYTF
TRBV20-1	-	-	TRBJ1-2	TGCAGTGCTAGCCGTGACAACAGAAACTATGGCTACACCTTC	CSASRDNRNYGYTF
TRBV20-1	-	-	TRBJ2-3	TGCAGTGCTAAGAAGGGGGCAGATACGCAGTATTTT	CSAKKGADTQYF
TRBV27	TRBD2	-	TRBJ2-3	TGTGCCAGCAACCAGGATAGCGGGTCGGATACGCAGTATTTT	CASNQDSGSDTQYF
TRBV5-1	-	-	TRBJ1-2	TGCGCCAGCAGCGCGTTCACCAGCAATTATGGCTACACCTTC	CASSAFTSNYGYTF
TRBV3-1	TRBD2	-	TRBJ2-1	TGTGCCAGCACCCTCCGGACTAGCGGGGGGCTAAACAATGAGCAGTTCTTC	CASTLRTSGGLNNEQFF
TRBV29-1	-	-	TRBJ1-2	TGCAGCGTTGAAGATGGGGTCTATGGCTACACCTTC	CSVEDGVYGYTF
TRBV24-1	TRBD2	-	TRBJ2-1	TGTGCCACCAGTGAACGGACTAGCTTGGCCAATGAGCAGTTCTTC	CATSERTSLANEQFF
TRBV6-2/TRBV6-3	-	-	TRBJ2-5	TGTGCCAGCGGAATCCCCTACCCAGAGACCCAGTACTTC	CASGIPYPETQYF
TRBV9	-	-	TRBJ2-3	TGTGCCAGCAGCCCTCGGACTGGGAGCACAGATACGCAGTATTTT	CASSPRTGSTDTQYF
TRBV29-1	-	-	TRBJ1-2	TGCAGCGTCCACTCCGACCCTACCGGCGGGGGCTACACCTTC	CSVHSDPTGGGYTF
TRBV12-3/TRBV12-4	-	-	TRBJ1-1	TGTGCCAGCAGCTCGGGGGATAACACTGAAGCTTTCTTT	CASSSGDNTEAFF
TRBV12-3/TRBV12-4	TRBD1	-	TRBJ1-1	TGTGCCAGCACCGGGGGACAGGACTCGTTCGCTGAAGCTTTCTTT	CASTGGQDSFAEAFF
TRBV27	-	once	TRBJ2-3	TGTGCCAGCAGACTTGGGGCCGGAGTGTCGCAGTATTTT	CASRLGAGVSQYF
TRBV18	-	-	TRBJ1-5	TGTGCCAGCTCACCACCGGCCAATCAGCCCCAGCATTTT	CASSPPANQPQHF
TRBV24-1	TRBD2	-	TRBJ2-1	TGTGCCACATGTAGCGGGAGCTCCTACAATGAGCAGTTCTTC	CATCSGSSYNEQFF
TRBV7-7	TRBD2	-	TRBJ2-1	TGTGCTAGCAGCTTTCGAGCATCGGCTAGCGGGCGCGATGAGCAGTTCTTC	CASSFRASASGRDEQFF
TRBV6-5	-	-	TRBJ2-3	TGTGCCAGCAGCAGGGGCTGGGATACGCAGTATTTT	CASSRGWDTQYF
TRBV11-2	-	-	TRBJ2-3	TGTGCCAGCAGCTTGGGCCCTAGCACAGATACGCAGTATTTT	CASSLGPSTDTQYF
TRBV6-6	TRBD1	-	TRBJ1-5	TGTGCCAGCAGGGTCCGGGACAGAGGGAATCAGCCCCAGCATTTT	CASRVRDRGNQPQHF
TRBV5-1	-	-	TRBJ1-2	TGCGCCAGTAAACAGGGCACCTATGGCTACACCTTC	CASKQGTYGYTF
TRBV4-2	TRBD1	-	TRBJ1-2	TGTGCCAGCAGCCAAGACAGGGGGCAGGGCTACACCTTC	CASSQDRGQGYTF
TRBV25-1	TRBD2	once	TRBJ2-3	TGTGCCAGCATGGGTCGGCGGGAGGGCCTCACAGATACGCAGTATTTT	CASMGRREGLTDTQYF
TRBV28	-	once	TRBJ1-1	TGTGCCAGCAGTCTCCTAGGCCGTATAGGCGCCAGCACTGAAGCTTTCTTT	CASSLLGRIGASTEAFF
TRBV7-2	-	-	TRBJ2-7	TGTGCCAGCAGCCCTTCGCCCGCGAACTACGAGCAGTACTTC	CASSPSPANYEQYF
TRBV7-9	-	-	TRBJ2-6	TGTGCCAGTGAAACCGGGACACCAAAGACTGGGGCCAACGTCCTGACTTTC	CASETGTPKTGANVLTF
TRBV12-3/TRBV12-4	-	-	TRBJ1-6	-	CASSTSNSPLHF
TRBV3-1	-	-	TRBJ2-5	TGTGCCAGCAGCCAAGGGGGGGCACTGCCGCAAGAGACCCAGTACTTC	CASSQGGALPQETQYF
TRBV29-1	-	once	TRBJ2-5	TGCAGCGGCGCAATCGAGACCCAGTACTTC	CSGAIETQYF
TRBV6-5	-	-	TRBJ2-7	TGTGCCAGCAGTTACCCTGGGAGGACCGAGCAGTACTTC	CASSYPGRTEQYF
TRBV29-1	TRBD2	-	TRBJ2-1	TGCAGCGTTTTGGGGGTGGTGACTAGCGGGATCCAAAACAATGAGCAGTTCTTC	CSVLGVVTSGIQNNEQFF
TRBV12-3/TRBV12-4	-	few	TRBJ1-5	TGTGCCAGCAGTCCCGAGGGCGGCGGACAGCCCCAGCATTTT	CASSPEGGGQPQHF
TRBV12-5	-	-	TRBJ2-1	TGTGCTAGTGGGTTGCCTGGGGACAATGAGCAGTTCTTC	CASGLPGDNEQFF
TRBV7-9	TRBD1	-	TRBJ2-2	TGTGCCAGCAGCTCCGGGACAGCCCCGGAGGAGCTGTTTTTT	CASSSGTAPEELFF